Reported below is one T cell receptor (beta chain). From germline, CDR1 is KGHDR and CDR2 SFDVKD. CDR3 length equals 16 residues. Losses at the gene ends were 7 bases for V and 0 bases for J; bases not matched to a gene: 9. This entry comes from a study of blood T cell repertoires in COVID-19. In the original analysis: Estimates of nucleated cell counts were drawn from the amplification of reference gene primers. Profiling relied on immunoSEQ multiplex PCR, and the TCRdb table lists in-frame clones only, not all of them. That table supplies the V and J calls and clone size; D and trimming were determined from the DNA. The table lists some 250,000 clones, roughly 90% of them singletons.

The specimen was peripheral blood. J is TRBJ2-3 and V is TRBV24-1; TRBD1 matches at 7 bases. The TCR sequence derives from a man in his sixties with acute or convalescent COVID-19. CDR3 coding DNA: TGTGCCACCAGCGTCCCGGGACAGAAAAGCACAGATACGCAGTATTTT. Translation: CATSVPGQKSTDTQYF.